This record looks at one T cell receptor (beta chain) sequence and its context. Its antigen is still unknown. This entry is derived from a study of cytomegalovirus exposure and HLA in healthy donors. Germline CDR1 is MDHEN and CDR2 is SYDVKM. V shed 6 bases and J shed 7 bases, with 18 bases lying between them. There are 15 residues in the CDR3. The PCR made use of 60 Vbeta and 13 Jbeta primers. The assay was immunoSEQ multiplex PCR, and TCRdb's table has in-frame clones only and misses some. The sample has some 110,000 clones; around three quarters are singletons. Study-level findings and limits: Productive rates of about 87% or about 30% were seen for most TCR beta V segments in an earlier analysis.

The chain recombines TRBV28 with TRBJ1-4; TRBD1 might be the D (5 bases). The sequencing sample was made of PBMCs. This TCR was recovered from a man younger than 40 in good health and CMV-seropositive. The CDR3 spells CASRPYRREVEKLFF. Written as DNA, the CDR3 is TGTGCCAGCAGGCCTTACAGGAGGGAAGTTGAAAAACTGTTTTTT.